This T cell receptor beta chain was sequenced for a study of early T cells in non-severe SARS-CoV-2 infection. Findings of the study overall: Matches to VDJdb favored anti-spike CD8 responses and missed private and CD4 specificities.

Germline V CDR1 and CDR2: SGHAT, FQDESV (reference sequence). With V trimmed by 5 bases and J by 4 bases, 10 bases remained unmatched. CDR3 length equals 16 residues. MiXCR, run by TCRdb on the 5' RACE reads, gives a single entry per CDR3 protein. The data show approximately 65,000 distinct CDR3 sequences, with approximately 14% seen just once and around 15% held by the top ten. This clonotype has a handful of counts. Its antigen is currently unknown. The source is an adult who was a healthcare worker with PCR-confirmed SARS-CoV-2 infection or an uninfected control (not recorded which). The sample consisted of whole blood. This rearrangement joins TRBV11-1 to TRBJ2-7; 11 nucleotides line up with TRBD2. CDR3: CASSPPMGLADYEQYF. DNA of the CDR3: TGTGCCAGCAGCCCTCCGATGGGACTAGCGGATTACGAGCAGTACTTC.